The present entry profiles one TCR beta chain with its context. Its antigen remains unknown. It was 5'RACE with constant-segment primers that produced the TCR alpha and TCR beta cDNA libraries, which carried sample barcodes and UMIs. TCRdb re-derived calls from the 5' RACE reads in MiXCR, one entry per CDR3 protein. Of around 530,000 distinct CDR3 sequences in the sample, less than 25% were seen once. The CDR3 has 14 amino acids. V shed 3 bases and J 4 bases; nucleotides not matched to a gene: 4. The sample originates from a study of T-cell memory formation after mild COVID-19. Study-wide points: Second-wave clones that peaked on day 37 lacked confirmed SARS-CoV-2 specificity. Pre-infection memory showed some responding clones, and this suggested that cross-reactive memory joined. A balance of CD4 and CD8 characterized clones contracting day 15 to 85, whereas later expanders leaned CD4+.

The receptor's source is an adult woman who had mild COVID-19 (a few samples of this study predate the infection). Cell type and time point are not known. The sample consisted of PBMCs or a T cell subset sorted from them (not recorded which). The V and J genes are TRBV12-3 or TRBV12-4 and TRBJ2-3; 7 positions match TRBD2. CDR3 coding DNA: TGTGCCAGCAGTTTTGGGGGGGTCGCAGATACGCAGTATTTT. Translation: CASSFGGVADTQYF.